This TCR beta chain is from a study of neurological immune-mediated disorders. This clonotype was recorded many times. TCRdb recomputed calls from the 5' RACE reads with MiXCR, one row per CDR3 protein. The sample has tens of thousands of distinct CDR3 sequences; about 1.8% are singletons. Sequencing was performed on PBMCs. The receptor's source is a woman aged 40-49 years with multiple sclerosis.

DNA of the CDR3: TGTGCCAGCAGCTTAGGGCGGAGCACAGATACGCAGTATTTT. Amino acid sequence: CASSLGRSTDTQYF. The chain uses TRBV11-3 and TRBJ2-3, with D unclear. The CDR3 has 14 amino acids. CDR1 is SGHNT and CDR2 is YENEEA in the germline V gene. The ends were cut back, 1 base at V and 0 bases at J, with 5 bases in the middle.